These T cell receptor beta chains were read from a single sample in a study of response to subunit inactivated influenza vaccine. TCRdb called the RT-PCR reads again in MiXCR, with one record for every CDR3 protein. The sample lists about 610,000 distinct CDR3 sequences, around 13% occurring once. This material consisted of PBMCs from blood, taken less than 13 days after vaccination. All receptors come from a man in his fifties who received an inactivated influenza vaccine. The CDR3 runs from the conserved cysteine through the conserved F or W. Each record gives: CDR3 protein, CDR3 DNA, D gene, V gene, J gene, clone size. A D gene is named only where the DNA matches it firmly. Only part of the rows carry a size: once, few, many, or a class if the clone is expanded.

CDR3aa: CASSAPSGTTDTQYF; CDR3nt: TGTGCCAGCAGCGCGCCGTCGGGTACCACAGATACGCAGTATTTT; d_gene: .; v_gene: TRBV9; j_gene: TRBJ2-3; abundance: .
CDR3aa: CASSLRGQGRTGELFF; CDR3nt: TGTGCCAGCAGCTTAAGGGGACAGGGTAGAACCGGGGAGCTGTTTTTT; d_gene: TRBD1; v_gene: TRBV7-2; j_gene: TRBJ2-2; abundance: few
CDR3aa: CASSHGGDIQYF; CDR3nt: TGTGCCAGCAGCCATGGTGGCGACATTCAGTACTTC; d_gene: .; v_gene: TRBV3-1; j_gene: TRBJ2-4; abundance: many
CDR3aa: CASRRNRDPMNTEAFF; CDR3nt: TGTGCCAGCAGAAGGAATAGGGACCCAATGAACACTGAAGCTTTCTTT; d_gene: .; v_gene: TRBV2; j_gene: TRBJ1-1; abundance: few
CDR3aa: CASSVVRETEAFF; CDR3nt: TGTGCCAGCAGCGTAGTGAGGGAAACTGAAGCTTTCTTT; d_gene: .; v_gene: TRBV9; j_gene: TRBJ1-1; abundance: many
CDR3aa: CASSPGWHTIYF; CDR3nt: TGTGCCAGCAGCCCAGGGTGGCACACCATATATTTT; d_gene: .; v_gene: TRBV28; j_gene: TRBJ1-3; abundance: few
CDR3aa: CASRVGGSNTGELFF; CDR3nt: TGTGCCAGCAGGGTAGGAGGGTCGAACACCGGGGAGCTGTTTTTT; d_gene: .; v_gene: TRBV25-1; j_gene: TRBJ2-2; abundance: .
CDR3aa: CSARATGTGELFF; CDR3nt: TGCAGTGCTAGAGCCACGGGCACCGGGGAGCTGTTTTTT; d_gene: .; v_gene: TRBV20-1; j_gene: TRBJ2-2; abundance: .
CDR3aa: CASRLGTGSLSYEQYF; CDR3nt: TGTGCCAGCAGGCTGGGGACAGGGAGCCTCTCCTACGAGCAGTACTTC; d_gene: TRBD1; v_gene: TRBV12-3/TRBV12-4; j_gene: TRBJ2-7; abundance: .
CDR3aa: CASSVVSPSGRASDEQFF; CDR3nt: TGTGCCAGCAGCGTAGTTTCCCCAAGCGGGAGGGCCTCAGATGAGCAGTTCTTC; d_gene: TRBD2; v_gene: TRBV9; j_gene: TRBJ2-1; abundance: many
CDR3aa: CASSLASTWGGTDTQYF; CDR3nt: TGCGCCAGCAGCTTGGCTTCCACGTGGGGAGGCACAGATACGCAGTATTTT; d_gene: .; v_gene: TRBV5-1; j_gene: TRBJ2-3; abundance: .
CDR3aa: CASTAGPSGRYEQYF; CDR3nt: TGTGCCAGCACCGCCGGGCCTAGCGGGAGATACGAGCAGTACTTC; d_gene: TRBD2; v_gene: TRBV9; j_gene: TRBJ2-7; abundance: few
CDR3aa: CSARGERTNEKLFF; CDR3nt: TGCAGTGCTAGAGGTGAAAGAACTAATGAAAAACTGTTTTTT; d_gene: .; v_gene: TRBV20-1; j_gene: TRBJ1-4; abundance: few